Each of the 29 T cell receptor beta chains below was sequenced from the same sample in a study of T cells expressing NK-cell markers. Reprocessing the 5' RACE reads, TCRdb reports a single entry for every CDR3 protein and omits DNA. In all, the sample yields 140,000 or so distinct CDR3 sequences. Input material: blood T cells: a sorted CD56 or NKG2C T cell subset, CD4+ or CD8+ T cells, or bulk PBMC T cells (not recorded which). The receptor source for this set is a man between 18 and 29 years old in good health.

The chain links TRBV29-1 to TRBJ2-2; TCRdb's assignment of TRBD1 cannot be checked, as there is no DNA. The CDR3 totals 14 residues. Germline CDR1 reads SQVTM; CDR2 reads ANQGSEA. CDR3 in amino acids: CSVDLRGKSGELFF.

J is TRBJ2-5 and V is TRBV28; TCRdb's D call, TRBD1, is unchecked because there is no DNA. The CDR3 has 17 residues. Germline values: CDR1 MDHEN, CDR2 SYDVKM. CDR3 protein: CASSRSQPGQGRETQYF.

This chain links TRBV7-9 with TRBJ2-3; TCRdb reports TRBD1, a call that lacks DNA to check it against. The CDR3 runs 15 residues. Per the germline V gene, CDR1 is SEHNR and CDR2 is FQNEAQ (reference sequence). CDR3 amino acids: CASSAGTARTDTQYF.

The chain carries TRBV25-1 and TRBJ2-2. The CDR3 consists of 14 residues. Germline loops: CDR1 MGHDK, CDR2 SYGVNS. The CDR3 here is CASSLSHLTGELFF.

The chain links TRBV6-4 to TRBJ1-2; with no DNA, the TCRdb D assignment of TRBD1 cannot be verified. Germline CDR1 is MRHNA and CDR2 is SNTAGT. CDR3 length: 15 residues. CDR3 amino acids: CASSDSPDGNYGYTF.

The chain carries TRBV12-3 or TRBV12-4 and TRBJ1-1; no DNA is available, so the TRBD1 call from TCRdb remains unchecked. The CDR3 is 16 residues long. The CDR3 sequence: CASSLDNRAGTTEAFF.

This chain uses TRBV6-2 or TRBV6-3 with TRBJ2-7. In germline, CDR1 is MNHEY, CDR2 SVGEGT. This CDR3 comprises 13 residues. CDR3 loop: CASSYRVLAEQYF.

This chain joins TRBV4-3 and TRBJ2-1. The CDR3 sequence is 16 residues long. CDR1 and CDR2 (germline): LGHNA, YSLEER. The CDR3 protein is CASSQEAAGVYNEQFF.

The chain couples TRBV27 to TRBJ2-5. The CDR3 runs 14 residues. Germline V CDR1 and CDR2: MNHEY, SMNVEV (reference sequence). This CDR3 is CASSSHRVQETQYF.

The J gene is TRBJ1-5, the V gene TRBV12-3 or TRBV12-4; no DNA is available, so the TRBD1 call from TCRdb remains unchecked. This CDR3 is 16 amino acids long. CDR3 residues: CASSPLGQGSNQPQHF.

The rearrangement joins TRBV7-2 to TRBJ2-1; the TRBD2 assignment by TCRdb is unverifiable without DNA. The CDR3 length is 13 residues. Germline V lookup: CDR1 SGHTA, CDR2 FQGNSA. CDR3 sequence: CATKTSGDLKQFF.

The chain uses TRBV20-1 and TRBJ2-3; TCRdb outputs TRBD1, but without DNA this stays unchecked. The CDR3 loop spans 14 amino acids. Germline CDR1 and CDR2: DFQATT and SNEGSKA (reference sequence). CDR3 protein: CSAKPPGGRNTQYF.

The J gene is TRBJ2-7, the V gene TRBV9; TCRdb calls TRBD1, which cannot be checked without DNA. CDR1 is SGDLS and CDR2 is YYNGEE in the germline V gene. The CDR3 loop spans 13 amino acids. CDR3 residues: CASSPPNSYEQYF. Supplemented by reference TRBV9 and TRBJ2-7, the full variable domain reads DSGVTQTPKHLITATGQRVTLRCSPRSGDLSVYWYQQSLDQGLQFLIQYYNGEERAKGNILERFSAQQFPDLHSELNLSSLELGDSALYFCASSPPNSYEQYFGPGTRLTVT.

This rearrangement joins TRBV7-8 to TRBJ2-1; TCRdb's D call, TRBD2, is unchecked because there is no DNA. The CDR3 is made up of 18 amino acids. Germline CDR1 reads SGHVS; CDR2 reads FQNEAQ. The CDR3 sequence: CASSPPLAGAPSYNEQFF.

CDR3 amino acids: CASTGTNPPDTQYF. The genes are TRBV27 and TRBJ2-3; TCRdb returns TRBD1, unconfirmable since there is no DNA. The CDR3 is made up of 14 amino acids. Looked up from germline, CDR1 is MNHEY and CDR2 is SMNVEV (reference sequence).

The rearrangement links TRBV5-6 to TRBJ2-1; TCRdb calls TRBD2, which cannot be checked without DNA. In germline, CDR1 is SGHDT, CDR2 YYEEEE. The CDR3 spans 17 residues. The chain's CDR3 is CASRGAGVMGAYNEQFF.

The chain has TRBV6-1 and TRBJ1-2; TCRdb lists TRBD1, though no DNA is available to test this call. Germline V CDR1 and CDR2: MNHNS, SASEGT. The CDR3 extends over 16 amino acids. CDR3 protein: CASSEDPGQKSYGYTF.

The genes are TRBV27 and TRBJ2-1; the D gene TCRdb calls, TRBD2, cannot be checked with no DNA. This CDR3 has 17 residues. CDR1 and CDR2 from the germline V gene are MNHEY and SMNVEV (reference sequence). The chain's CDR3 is CASQSSGPGFSYNEQFF.

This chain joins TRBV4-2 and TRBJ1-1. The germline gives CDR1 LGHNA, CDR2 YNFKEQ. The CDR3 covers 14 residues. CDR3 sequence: CASSPESGWDEAFF.

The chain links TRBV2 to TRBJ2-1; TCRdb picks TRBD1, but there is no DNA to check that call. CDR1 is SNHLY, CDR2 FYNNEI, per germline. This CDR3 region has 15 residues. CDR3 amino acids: CASRDPESSYNEQFF.

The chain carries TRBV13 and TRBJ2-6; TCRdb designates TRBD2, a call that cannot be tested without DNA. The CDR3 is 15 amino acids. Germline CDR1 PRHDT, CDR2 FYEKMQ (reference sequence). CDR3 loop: CASSPLSTGANVLTF. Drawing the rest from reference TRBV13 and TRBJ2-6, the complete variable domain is AAGVIQSPRHLIKEKRETATLKCYPIPRHDTVYWYQQGPGQDPQFLISFYEKMQSDKGSIPDRFSAQQFSDYHSELNMSSLELGDSALYFCASSPLSTGANVLTFGAGSRLTVL.

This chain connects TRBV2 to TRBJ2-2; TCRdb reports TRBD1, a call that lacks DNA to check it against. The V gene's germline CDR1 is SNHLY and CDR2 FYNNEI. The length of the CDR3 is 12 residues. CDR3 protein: CASRQGVGELFF.

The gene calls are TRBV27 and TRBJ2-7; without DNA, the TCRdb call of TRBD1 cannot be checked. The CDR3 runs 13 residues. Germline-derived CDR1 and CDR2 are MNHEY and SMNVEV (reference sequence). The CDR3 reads CASSLAGDDEQYF.

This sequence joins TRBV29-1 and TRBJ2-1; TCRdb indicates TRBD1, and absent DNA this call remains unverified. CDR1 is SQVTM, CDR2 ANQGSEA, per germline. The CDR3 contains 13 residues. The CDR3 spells CSGRDRGTNEQFF.

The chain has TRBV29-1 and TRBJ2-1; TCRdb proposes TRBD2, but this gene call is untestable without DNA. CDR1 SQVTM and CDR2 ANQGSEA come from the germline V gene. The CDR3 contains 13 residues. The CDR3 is CSVELANYNEQFF.

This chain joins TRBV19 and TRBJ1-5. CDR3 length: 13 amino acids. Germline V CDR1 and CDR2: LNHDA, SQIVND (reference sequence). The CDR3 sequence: CASSDGLVQPQHF.

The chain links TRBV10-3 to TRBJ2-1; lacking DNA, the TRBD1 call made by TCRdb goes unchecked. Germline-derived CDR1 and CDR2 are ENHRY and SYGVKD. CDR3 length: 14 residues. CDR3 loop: CAISGTGALDEQFF.

The CDR3 here is CASSKDRVWHNEQFF. The rearrangement links TRBV6-1 to TRBJ2-1; with no DNA, the TCRdb D assignment of TRBD1 cannot be verified. The CDR3 totals 15 residues. Germline CDR1 and CDR2: MNHNS and SASEGT.

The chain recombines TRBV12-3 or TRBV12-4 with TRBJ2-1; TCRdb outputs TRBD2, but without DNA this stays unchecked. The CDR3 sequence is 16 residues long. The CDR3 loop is CASSFPSQRSYNEQFF.